This T cell receptor (beta chain) derives from a study of blood T cell repertoires in COVID-19. About the research overall: Sources were T cells, B-cell-depleted T cells, or PBMCs; the material itself was cDNA or gDNA.

Data came from immunoSEQ multiplex PCR; TCRdb stores just in-frame clones and leaves some out. Of some 160,000 clones in the sample, 83% were seen once. V shed 0 bases and J shed 4 bases, with 16 bases lying between them. Per the germline V gene, CDR1 is MGHRA and CDR2 is YSYEKL. The CDR3 sequence is 17 residues long. The chain recombines TRBV4-1 with TRBJ1-5, with D possibly being TRBD1 (5 bases). This TCR derives from a woman between 65 and 79 years old who had recovered from COVID-19. Sample: peripheral blood. As DNA, the CDR3 is TGCGCCAGCAGCCAAGACGGACAAGGGCCTTGGAATCAGCCCCAGCATTTT. This codes for CASSQDGQGPWNQPQHF.